The next 30 T cell receptor beta chains were all read from a single sample in a study of shared clonotypes between healthy human individuals. Sequencing used immunoSEQ multiplex PCR; TCRdb keeps in-frame clones, though not all of them. Of a few million clones listed, just over 90% are singletons. Sequenced material: naive CD4+ T cells sorted from blood. Subset described: CD45RA+ positively selected. Receptors originate from a man between 18 and 35 years old in good health.

The chain recombines TRBV5-4 with TRBJ1-1; D perhaps matches TRBD1 (5 bases). Germline values: CDR1 SGHNT, CDR2 YYREEE (reference sequence). V was shortened by 0 bases and J by 1 base, with 10 bases between the two germline ends. The CDR3 runs 15 residues. DNA for the CDR3: TGTGCCAGCAGCTTGGGGGGCCGGGCGAACACTGAAGCTTTCTTT. Residues: CASSLGGRANTEAFF.

The chain combines TRBV7-2 with TRBJ1-6; D is uncertain. Between the trimmed V and J ends, which lost 3 bases and 4 bases, there was a span of 13 bases. Germline assignment: CDR1 SGHTA and CDR2 FQGNSA. CDR3 length: 16 amino acids. The CDR3 reads CASSFTGSIYNSPLHF. Here the CDR3 DNA reads TGTGCCAGCAGCTTCACCGGGTCAATATATAATTCACCCCTCCACTTT. Variable domain in full (rest from reference TRBV7-2 and TRBJ1-6): GAGVSQSPSNKVTEKGKDVELRCDPISGHTALYWYRQSLGQGLEFLIYFQGNSAPDKSGLPSDRFSAERTGGSVSTLTIQRTQQEDSAVYLCASSFTGSIYNSPLHFGNGTRLTVT.

This chain uses TRBV7-8 with TRBJ2-3; unclear D gene. V was clipped by 1 base and J by 0 bases, with 8 bases between them. CDR1 is SGHVS and CDR2 is FQNEAQ in the germline V gene. The CDR3 is made up of 15 amino acids. The CDR3 DNA is TGTGCCAGCAGCTTAGATATTTCTAGCACAGATACGCAGTATTTT. This codes for CASSLDISSTDTQYF.

The chain combines TRBV28 with TRBJ2-5; weak D call: TRBD1 (5 bases). The V gene lost 5 bases and the J gene lost 1 base, with 8 bases spanning the gap. CDR3 length: 13 amino acids. Per germline, CDR1 MDHEN and CDR2 SYDVKM. The chain's CDR3 is CASSDSIQETQYF. The CDR3 coding sequence is TGTGCCAGCAGTGACAGTATCCAAGAGACCCAGTACTTC.

The chain has TRBV11-2 and TRBJ2-1; D remains ambiguous. V was cut by 1 base and J by 1 base, with 5 bases left in between. Per the germline V gene, CDR1 is SGHAT and CDR2 is FQNNGV. CDR3 length equals 14 residues. This CDR3 is CASSLAVSYNEQFF. The CDR3 DNA reads TGTGCCAGCAGCTTAGCCGTTTCCTACAATGAGCAGTTCTTC.

This clone has a single count. V is TRBV6-1 and J is TRBJ1-3; D is unresolved. Deletions cut 2 bases from V and 0 bases from J, with 11 bases between. The CDR3 has 16 residues. From germline, CDR1 is MNHNS and CDR2 SASEGT. The CDR3 spells CASSELEGHSGNTIYF. In nucleotides, the CDR3 is TGTGCCAGCAGTGAACTCGAGGGCCACTCTGGAAACACCATATATTTT.

J is TRBJ2-1 and V is TRBV30; TRBD2 agrees at 7 bases. The CDR3 covers 14 residues. With 5 bases clipped from V and 1 base from J, the junction kept 5 bases outside the gene matches. In germline, CDR1 is GTSNPN, CDR2 SVGIG (reference sequence). CDR3 coding DNA: TGTGCCTGGGGCGGGGGAAGGTCCTACAATGAGCAGTTCTTC. This encodes CAWGGGRSYNEQFF. The full variable domain, rest sourced from reference TRBV30 and TRBJ2-1, is SQTIHQWPATLVQPVGSPLSLECTVEGTSNPNLYWYRQAAGRGLQLLFYSVGIGQISSEVPQNLSASRPQDRQFILSSKKLLLSDSGFYLCAWGGGRSYNEQFFGPGTRLTVL.

The V gene is TRBV7-9, the J gene TRBJ2-7, with D uncertain. The germline CDR1 and CDR2 sequences are SEHNR and FQNEAQ (reference sequence). Trimming cost V 1 base and J 3 bases, with 10 bases left between them. The CDR3 spans 14 residues. Written as DNA, the CDR3 is TGTGCCAGCAGCTTAGGTCCTGTGGACTACGAGCAGTACTTC. It codes for CASSLGPVDYEQYF. Full variable domain (outside the CDR3, taken from reference TRBV7-9 and TRBJ2-7): DTGVSQNPRHKITKRGQNVTFRCDPISEHNRLYWYRQTLGQGPEFLTYFQNEAQLEKSRLLSDRFSAERPKGSFSTLEIQRTEQGDSAMYLCASSLGPVDYEQYFGPGTRLTVT.

The rearrangement links TRBV7-3 to TRBJ2-7, with 15 bases that match TRBD2. There are 15 residues in the CDR3. V shed 5 bases, J shed 6 bases, and the junction held 5 bases outside the gene matches. Germline V lookup: CDR1 SGHTA, CDR2 FQGTGA. In nucleotides, the CDR3 is TGTGCCAGCAGCCGGGGACTAGCGGGGGGATCCGAGCAGTACTTC. Translated: CASSRGLAGGSEQYF.

This chain uses TRBV6-1 with TRBJ1-6; possibly TRBD1 for D (5 bases). V lost 2 bases to trimming and J lost 10 bases, with 15 bases between them. CDR3 length equals 15 residues. The V gene's germline CDR1 is MNHNS and CDR2 SASEGT. The CDR3 nucleotides are TGTGCCAGCAGTGAACTTCACACAGGATCGTCACCCCTCCACTTT. Residues: CASSELHTGSSPLHF.

In its sample, this clone was seen a few times. The V call is TRBV2, the J call TRBJ1-1; weak D call: TRBD1 (5 bases). Trimming pared 5 bases from V and 1 base from J, leaving 8 bases between. The CDR3 sequence is 13 residues long. CDR1 SNHLY and CDR2 FYNNEI come from the germline V gene. CDR3 sequence (DNA): TGTGCCAGCAGTTATGACAGGAACACTGAAGCTTTCTTT. Protein product: CASSYDRNTEAFF.

To note about this clone: Other nucleotide sequences in the sample specify the same CDR3. The V and J genes are TRBV5-1 and TRBJ1-3; D is ambiguous. The CDR3 has 15 residues. Trimming took off 0 bases at V and 2 bases at J, with 9 bases between the two ends. Germline V lookup: CDR1 SGHRS, CDR2 YFSETQ. The CDR3 reads CASSLGGLAGNTIYF. CDR3 DNA sequence: TGCGCCAGCAGCTTGGGCGGGTTAGCTGGAAACACCATATATTTT.

The CDR3 sequence: CASSSTGTYGYTF. The DNA of the CDR3 is TGTGCCAGCAGCTCTACAGGGACCTATGGCTACACCTTC. The V and J genes are TRBV7-9 and TRBJ1-2, with D possibly matching TRBD1 (6 bases). The CDR3 spans 13 residues. The V end lost 4 bases, the J end lost 4 bases, and 10 bases lay between the germline ends. The V gene's germline CDR1 is SEHNR and CDR2 FQNEAQ (reference sequence).

The V gene is TRBV7-9, the J gene TRBJ1-2; D perhaps matches TRBD1 (6 bases). With 5 bases removed from V and 0 bases from J, the gap between germline ends came to 19 bases. The CDR3 sequence is 17 residues long. The V gene's germline CDR1 is SEHNR and CDR2 FQNEAQ (reference sequence). Here the CDR3 DNA reads TGTGCCAGCAGCAGTCTCCGGGGGCGAGAAGCTAACTATGGCTACACCTTC. Translating gives CASSSLRGREANYGYTF.

V is TRBV28 and J is TRBJ2-1; the D is unclear. Trimming took off 8 bases at V and 3 bases at J, with 14 bases between the two ends. Germline V gene sequence: CDR1 MDHEN, CDR2 SYDVKM. This CDR3 is built from 14 residues. CDR3 sequence (DNA): TGTGCCAGCCTTCTCGGGCGGAACTACAATGAGCAGTTCTTC. This gives the protein CASLLGRNYNEQFF. Supplemented by reference TRBV28 and TRBJ2-1, the full variable domain reads DVKVTQSSRYLVKRTGEKVFLECVQDMDHENMFWYRQDPGLGLRLIYFSYDVKMKEKGDIPEGYSVSREKKERFSLILESASTNQTSMYLCASLLGRNYNEQFFGPGTRLTVL.

This clone has a handful of counts. The V and J genes are TRBV2 and TRBJ1-5; D is undetermined. The V and J ends lost 8 bases and 4 bases respectively, with 12 bases between them. CDR3 size: 13 residues. In germline, CDR1 is SNHLY, CDR2 FYNNEI. The CDR3 sequence: CASSMGANQPQHF. In nucleotides, the CDR3 is TGTGCCAGCTCTATGGGAGCGAATCAGCCCCAGCATTTT.

The V gene is TRBV28, the J gene TRBJ1-2; TRBD1 aligns across 11 bases. The CDR3 runs to 12 residues. Germline assignment: CDR1 MDHEN and CDR2 SYDVKM. The CDR3 DNA reads as TGTGTGACGGGACAGGGGGTGTTCGGCTACACCTTC. Its translation: CVTGQGVFGYTF.

The chain couples TRBV10-3 to TRBJ1-1; unclear D gene. CDR3 length: 13 amino acids. Germline V gene lookup returns CDR1 ENHRY and CDR2 SYGVKD. The V gene lost 8 bases and the J gene lost 0 bases, with 10 bases spanning the gap. The CDR3 is CAIGEGMNTEAFF. The CDR3 bases are TGTGCCATCGGAGAGGGAATGAACACTGAAGCTTTCTTT.

The genes are TRBV9 and TRBJ1-6, with D maybe TRBD1 (5 bases). The CDR3 is 17 amino acids. Trimming took off 3 bases at V and 5 bases at J, with 18 bases between the two ends. Germline lookup yields CDR1 SGDLS and CDR2 YYNGEE. The CDR3 coding sequence is TGTGCCAGCAGCGCGGTCCCCGGCGGGGCAAATAATTCACCCCTCCACTTT. Its translation is CASSAVPGGANNSPLHF.

The rearrangement uses TRBV7-8 and TRBJ2-1; D is unresolved. This CDR3 is built from 15 residues. V was pared by 5 bases and J by 2 bases, with 13 bases between. The germline gives CDR1 SGHVS, CDR2 FQNEAQ. In nucleotides, the CDR3 is TGTGCCAGCAGCCCGAACCCTGGCCCCTACAATGAGCAGTTCTTC. Translated, it gives CASSPNPGPYNEQFF. Filled out from reference TRBV7-8 and TRBJ2-1, the complete variable domain reads GAGVSQSPRYKVAKRGQDVALRCDPISGHVSLFWYQQALGQGPEFLTYFQNEAQLDKSGLPSDRFFAERPEGSVSTLKIQRTQQEDSAVYLCASSPNPGPYNEQFFGPGTRLTVL.

This rearrangement joins TRBV7-6 to TRBJ1-5, with D unclear. Trimming shortened V by 2 bases and J by 1 base, and 6 bases separated the two germline ends. The CDR3 has 14 amino acids. Germline loops: CDR1 SGHVS, CDR2 FNYEAQ. The CDR3 region has the DNA TGTGCCAGCAGCTTAAGCGAAAGCAATCAGCCCCAGCATTTT. Translated: CASSLSESNQPQHF.

V is TRBV5-5 and J is TRBJ1-6, with D possibly TRBD1 on 5 matching bases. Trimming left V 4 bases short and J 0 bases short, with 17 bases between. This CDR3 contains 18 residues. Germline V gives CDR1 SGHKS, CDR2 YYEKEE (reference sequence). CDR3: CASSGTGGVSSYNSPLHF. CDR3 in DNA: TGTGCCAGCAGCGGGACGGGGGGAGTTAGCTCCTATAATTCACCCCTCCACTTT.

The rearrangement joins TRBV7-2 to TRBJ2-2, with 11 bases lining up with TRBD2. J lost 2 bases, V lost 6 bases, and 8 bases had no gene match. CDR1 SGHTA and CDR2 FQGNSA come from the germline V gene. The CDR3 contains 17 residues. The CDR3 region has the DNA TGTGCCAGCAGATCATCGGGACTAGCGGCAAACACCGGGGAGCTGTTTTTT. It encodes CASRSSGLAANTGELFF.

The CDR3 nucleotides are TGTGCCAGCAGACATACGGGGACTAGAGTGAACACCGGGGAGCTGTTTTTT. Protein sequence: CASRHTGTRVNTGELFF. V usage is TRBV11-2 and J usage is TRBJ2-2; 8 nucleotides match TRBD2. The length of the CDR3 is 17 residues. Germline V gene lookup returns CDR1 SGHAT and CDR2 FQNNGV. After removal of 6 bases from V and 1 base from J, the junction contained 10 bases not matched to a gene.

The genes are TRBV7-2 and TRBJ1-1; D gene ambiguous. This CDR3 contains 13 residues. Germline V gene sequence: CDR1 SGHTA, CDR2 FQGNSA. The V end was cut by 5 bases, the J end by 6 bases, with 13 bases between. The CDR3 loop is CASSPYSDPEAFF. In DNA form, the CDR3 reads TGTGCCAGCAGCCCATACAGCGATCCTGAAGCTTTCTTT.

As to this clone: At one end, the junction sequence differs from germline, possibly due to a read error. Within the sample, other DNA sequences also encode this same CDR3. V usage is TRBV7-2 and J usage is TRBJ2-7; 11 bases agree with TRBD2. The CDR3 consists of 16 residues. The germline CDR1 and CDR2 sequences are SGHTA and FQGNSA. CDR3 nucleotide sequence: TGTGCCAGCAGCCTAGCCGGGACTAGCGGATCCTACGAGCAGTACTTC. Translating it yields CASSLAGTSGSYEQYF.

The chain carries TRBV30 and TRBJ2-1, with 13 bases fitting TRBD2. V lost 0 bases and J lost 5; bases outside the gene matches: 10. Germline V CDR1 and CDR2: GTSNPN, SVGIG (reference sequence). CDR3 length equals 18 residues. The CDR3 nucleotides read TGTGCCTGGAGTGTGACCAGGACTAGCGGGAGAAGGAACAATGAGCAGTTCTTC. Translation gives CAWSVTRTSGRRNNEQFF.

The chain joins TRBV18 to TRBJ2-5; TRBD2 aligns across 16 bases. CDR3 length equals 18 residues. CDR1 KGHSH and CDR2 LQKENI come from the germline V gene. With V trimmed by 1 base and J by 4 bases, 6 bases remained unmatched. This chain's CDR3 is CASSPLGTSGRAGETQYF. The CDR3 DNA sequence: TGTGCCAGCTCACCACTGGGGACTAGCGGGAGGGCCGGAGAGACCCAGTACTTC.

This chain connects TRBV7-8 to TRBJ1-2, with TRBD1 as a possible D gene (5 bases). This CDR3 is 16 amino acids long. The germline V and J ends were trimmed by 4 bases and 6 bases, with 21 bases remaining between them. The V gene's germline CDR1 is SGHVS and CDR2 FQNEAQ. The CDR3 coding sequence is TGTGCCAGCAGCTCAATGGGGGTTCGTATATCCAATGGCTACACCTTC. Translated, it gives CASSSMGVRISNGYTF.

V gene TRBV5-1 combines with J gene TRBJ2-4, with D hard to call. Germline V gene data show CDR1 as SGHRS and CDR2 as YFSETQ. V lost 4 bases to trimming and J lost 9 bases, with 14 bases between them. The CDR3 is 13 residues long. The CDR3 nucleotides are TGCGCCAGCAGCCTGGTTGGCGGAGCCATTCAGTACTTC. It is translated as CASSLVGGAIQYF.